These 26 T cell receptor beta chains were all obtained from the same sample, sequenced in a study of blood T cells in healthy people across ages. The second PCR ran roughly 7 to 12 cycles with a sample-barcoded 5' primer and J-beta primers. TCRdb re-derived calls from the 5' RACE reads in MiXCR, one entry per CDR3 protein. The repertoire consists of some 710,000 distinct CDR3 sequences, with about 46% occurring once and the leading ten covering 15% to 20%. The sequenced sample was blood. All receptors come from a man older than 75 in good health.

The sample holds many counts of this clonotype. V usage is TRBV7-6 and J usage is TRBJ2-1; 8 bases fit TRBD2. The CDR3 consists of 14 residues. Germline loops: CDR1 SGHVS, CDR2 FNYEAQ. Trimming at V came to 5 bases and at J to 6 bases, leaving 6 bases not matched to a gene. CDR3 amino acids: CASSPPRGANEQFF. The CDR3 DNA reads as TGTGCCAGCAGCCCCCCGCGGGGGGCCAATGAGCAGTTCTTC.

This clonotype has just a few counts. This rearrangement joins TRBV25-1 to TRBJ2-3; D is possibly TRBD1 (6 bases). This CDR3 is built from 16 residues. Trimming stripped 11 bases from V and 1 base from J, with 22 bases between. Germline V lookup: CDR1 MGHDK, CDR2 SYGVNS. CDR3 region: CASNSRGRGGTDTQYF. The CDR3 DNA sequence: TGTGCCTCGAACTCTAGGGGGAGAGGGGGCACAGATACGCAGTATTTT.

The chain joins TRBV30 to TRBJ2-5; TRBD2 aligns across 11 bases. The CDR3 extends over 15 amino acids. CDR1 is GTSNPN, CDR2 SVGIG, per germline (reference sequence). J gave up 0 bases and V 1 base, and 1 base lay outside the gene matches. The CDR3: CAWSAGLADQETQYF. For the CDR3, the DNA is TGTGCCTGGAGTGCGGGACTAGCGGACCAAGAGACCCAGTACTTC.

The rearrangement links TRBV15 to TRBJ2-7; 8 nucleotides agree with TRBD2. The CDR3 extends over 16 amino acids. The junction had 5 bases not matched to a gene; V was cut back by 1 base and J by 0 bases. The germline V gene encodes CDR1 LNHNV and CDR2 YYDKDF (reference sequence). CDR3 DNA: TGTGCCACCAGCAGAGGATTAGCGGGGCTCTCCTACGAGCAGTACTTC. Protein sequence: CATSRGLAGLSYEQYF.

The chain joins TRBV28 to TRBJ1-1; TRBD1 agrees at 8 bases. J lost 0 bases, V lost 9 bases, and 6 bases had no gene match. The CDR3 sequence is 14 residues long. CDR1 and CDR2 (germline): MDHEN, SYDVKM. The CDR3 DNA follows: TGTGCCAGTCAACAGGGGGGGTTGAACACTGAAGCTTTCTTT. Amino acids: CASQQGGLNTEAFF.

This clonotype came up a few times. The V and J genes are TRBV6-5 and TRBJ1-1, with 10 nucleotides matching TRBD1. CDR1 and CDR2 from the germline V gene are MNHEY and SVGAGI. J lost 3 bases, V lost 6 bases, and 4 bases had no gene match. The CDR3 runs to 14 residues. CDR3: CASRRQGADTEAFF. As DNA, the CDR3 is TGTGCCAGCAGACGACAGGGGGCTGACACTGAAGCTTTCTTT.

This clonotype was found many times. This chain joins TRBV5-1 and TRBJ2-1, with 12 nucleotides matching TRBD2. CDR1 and CDR2 from the germline V gene are SGHRS and YFSETQ. Losses at the gene ends were 4 bases for V and 6 bases for J; bases not matched to a gene: 5. The CDR3 totals 15 residues. The CDR3 spells CASSALAGGSNEQFF. The CDR3 DNA is TGCGCCAGCAGCGCGCTAGCGGGAGGGTCCAATGAGCAGTTCTTC.

This clonotype appeared many times. The CDR3 loop is CSALGYTNYGYTF. In nucleotides, the CDR3 is TGCAGTGCCTTGGGGTATACGAACTATGGCTACACCTTC. The chain is built from TRBV20-1 and TRBJ1-2, with D unresolved. CDR1 and CDR2 (germline): DFQATT, SNEGSKA (reference sequence). The CDR3 consists of 13 residues. The V gene lost 6 bases and the J gene lost 2 bases, with 13 bases spanning the gap.

This chain connects TRBV19 to TRBJ1-5; D not resolved. The germline V gene encodes CDR1 LNHDA and CDR2 SQIVND (reference sequence). This CDR3 has 15 residues. V was trimmed by 2 bases and J by 0 bases, leaving 8 bases between them. The CDR3, as DNA: TGTGCCAGTAGTATACTGCCAAATAGCAATCAGCCCCAGCATTTT. Amino acids: CASSILPNSNQPQHF.

This chain uses TRBV7-2 with TRBJ1-5; TRBD1 is a possible D gene (5 bases). The V gene's germline CDR1 is SGHTA and CDR2 FQGNSA. V lost 1 base and J lost 0, with 7 bases in between. This CDR3 region has 15 residues. The DNA of the CDR3 is TGTGCCAGCAGCTTAGTGCAGGGTAGCAATCAGCCCCAGCATTTT. Its translation is CASSLVQGSNQPQHF.

CDR3 nucleotides: TGTGCCAGCAGCTTGGTCGGGGGAGGCTACAATGAGCAGTTCTTC. Translated: CASSLVGGGYNEQFF. The chain employs TRBV11-2 and TRBJ2-1; a weak D match, TRBD2 (6 bases). Germline V gene sequence: CDR1 SGHAT, CDR2 FQNNGV. The CDR3 is 15 residues long. V shed 3 bases and J shed 3 bases, with 12 bases lying between them.

The chain has TRBV12-3 or TRBV12-4 and TRBJ2-7, with D tentatively TRBD2 (6 bases). V was clipped by 7 bases and J by 7 bases, with 14 bases between them. The CDR3 is made up of 12 amino acids. This CDR3 reads CASKPGVDEQYF. CDR3 nucleotide sequence: TGTGCCAGCAAACCGGGAGTGGATGAGCAGTACTTC.

This chain joins TRBV6-5 and TRBJ2-7; unclear D gene. The CDR3 totals 14 residues. Trimming took 2 bases from V and 7 from J, leaving 15 bases between them. Germline V gives CDR1 MNHEY, CDR2 SVGAGI. The CDR3 sequence: CASSYMATGREQYF. For the CDR3, the DNA is TGTGCCAGCAGTTACATGGCTACCGGGCGGGAGCAGTACTTC.

This sequence joins TRBV7-2 and TRBJ1-2; D perhaps matches TRBD1 (6 bases). The CDR3 spans 16 residues. Trimming removed 6 bases at V and 4 bases at J, with 21 bases between. CDR1 is SGHTA, CDR2 FQGNSA, per germline. The CDR3: CASSYLRLGTLYGYTF. The CDR3 DNA sequence: TGTGCCAGCAGTTACTTGAGGCTCGGGACACTCTATGGCTACACCTTC.

The CDR3 loop reads CASSLFRERGGYTF. In DNA, the CDR3 is TGTGCCAGCAGTTTATTCAGGGAAAGGGGTGGCTACACCTTC. The chain carries TRBV27 and TRBJ1-2; possible D gene TRBD1, 5 bases. This CDR3 is 14 amino acids long. Germline-derived CDR1 and CDR2 are MNHEY and SMNVEV (reference sequence). V was clipped by 1 base and J by 7 bases, with 13 bases between them.

The V gene is TRBV28, the J gene TRBJ1-5; no clear D. Germline-derived CDR1 and CDR2 are MDHEN and SYDVKM. The CDR3 has 12 amino acids. V was clipped by 8 bases and J by 3 bases, with 8 bases between them. The CDR3 protein is CASAKINQPQHF. The CDR3 DNA follows: TGTGCCAGCGCCAAGATCAATCAGCCCCAGCATTTT.

V usage is TRBV2 and J usage is TRBJ1-3; D uncertain. This CDR3 contains 14 residues. Trimming removed 2 bases from V and 2 bases from J, with 7 bases in between. Germline V gene sequence: CDR1 SNHLY, CDR2 FYNNEI. CDR3 protein: CASSENLAGNTIYF. The DNA for the CDR3 is TGTGCCAGCAGTGAAAATCTGGCTGGAAACACCATATATTTT.

The table lists this clonotype with a few counts. This chain uses TRBV5-1 with TRBJ2-1; 7 bases are shared with TRBD2. V lost 0 bases to trimming and J lost 9 bases; unmatched junction nucleotides: 9. The CDR3 loop spans 15 amino acids. Germline V lookup: CDR1 SGHRS, CDR2 YFSETQ. In nucleotides, the CDR3 is TGCGCCAGCAGCTTGGCCGGGCGGGAGTCAGGTGAGCAGTTCTTC. It yields the protein CASSLAGRESGEQFF.

This clonotype was counted a few times. This chain uses TRBV28 with TRBJ2-7; D is uncertain. The tail of the sequence fits TRBJ2-5 better, so the J call may be wrong. Per the germline V gene, CDR1 is MDHEN and CDR2 is SYDVKM. The CDR3 has 16 amino acids. The CDR3 region has the DNA TGTGCCAGCAGTCCCTCGCCGTGGGGTACAAGAAAGACCCAGTACTTC. This codes for CASSPSPWGTRKTQYF.

V is TRBV20-1 and J is TRBJ2-1, with 12 bases aligning to TRBD2. Germline assignment: CDR1 DFQATT and CDR2 SNEGSKA (reference sequence). V was pared by 3 bases and J by 3 bases, with 6 bases of the junction left unmatched. CDR3 size: 16 residues. The CDR3 coding sequence is TGCAGTGCTAGGCCCCTAGCGGGAGGGAACTACAATGAGCAGTTCTTC. This encodes CSARPLAGGNYNEQFF.

In its sample, this clonotype was seen a few times. CDR3 sequence reads: CATQGGPSGANVLTF. CDR3 sequence (DNA): TGTGCCACACAGGGGGGCCCCTCTGGGGCCAACGTCCTGACTTTC. This chain uses TRBV7-2 with TRBJ2-6, with 8 bases aligning to TRBD1. This CDR3 is 15 amino acids long. The germline V gene encodes CDR1 SGHTA and CDR2 FQGNSA. V was clipped by 10 bases and J by 0 bases; unmatched bases: 5.

V gene TRBV20-1 combines with J gene TRBJ2-5; unclear D gene. The CDR3 totals 13 residues. Trimming took off 1 base at V and 11 bases at J, with 17 bases between the two ends. From germline, CDR1 is DFQATT and CDR2 SNEGSKA (reference sequence). Here the CDR3 reads CSARGDLPPEQYF. In DNA, the CDR3 is TGCAGTGCTAGAGGTGACCTCCCGCCTGAGCAGTACTTC.

The V gene is TRBV28, the J gene TRBJ2-5, with 9 bases fitting TRBD1. Germline V lookup: CDR1 MDHEN, CDR2 SYDVKM. V dropped 4 bases and J dropped 2; count of bases not matched to a gene: 8. There are 16 residues in the CDR3. CDR3 nucleotides: TGTGCCAGCAGTTATGCCCCGGGACAGGGACAAGAGACCCAGTACTTC. Its translation: CASSYAPGQGQETQYF.

In this sample, this clonotype turned up a few times. The genes are TRBV7-2 and TRBJ2-7, with D maybe TRBD2 (5 bases). Matching the DNA end better, TRBJ2-5 makes the J call doubtful. Germline V gives CDR1 SGHTA, CDR2 FQGNSA. This CDR3 spans 16 amino acids. In nucleotides, the CDR3 is TGTGCCAGCAGCTTAGCGCAGGACTCTTACTGGGAGACCCAGTACTTC. Its protein product is CASSLAQDSYWETQYF.

This clonotype was seen a handful of times. The V gene is TRBV7-2, the J gene TRBJ1-4, with D tentatively TRBD1 (5 bases). Trimming took off 4 bases at V and 0 bases at J, with 9 bases between the two ends. CDR3 size: 15 residues. CDR1 is SGHTA, CDR2 FQGNSA, per germline. As DNA, the CDR3 is TGTGCCAGCAGCTATACGACAGCAACTAATGAAAAACTGTTTTTT. Encoded protein: CASSYTTATNEKLFF.

The chain couples TRBV12-3 or TRBV12-4 to TRBJ1-2, with TRBD1 identical over 9 bases. The trim removed 0 bases at V and 12 bases at J, leaving 11 bases unmatched. The CDR3 runs 15 residues. The CDR3 bases are TGTGCCAGCAGTTTAGCGTTTAGGACAGGGGCCGGCCACACCTTC. Translated: CASSLAFRTGAGHTF.